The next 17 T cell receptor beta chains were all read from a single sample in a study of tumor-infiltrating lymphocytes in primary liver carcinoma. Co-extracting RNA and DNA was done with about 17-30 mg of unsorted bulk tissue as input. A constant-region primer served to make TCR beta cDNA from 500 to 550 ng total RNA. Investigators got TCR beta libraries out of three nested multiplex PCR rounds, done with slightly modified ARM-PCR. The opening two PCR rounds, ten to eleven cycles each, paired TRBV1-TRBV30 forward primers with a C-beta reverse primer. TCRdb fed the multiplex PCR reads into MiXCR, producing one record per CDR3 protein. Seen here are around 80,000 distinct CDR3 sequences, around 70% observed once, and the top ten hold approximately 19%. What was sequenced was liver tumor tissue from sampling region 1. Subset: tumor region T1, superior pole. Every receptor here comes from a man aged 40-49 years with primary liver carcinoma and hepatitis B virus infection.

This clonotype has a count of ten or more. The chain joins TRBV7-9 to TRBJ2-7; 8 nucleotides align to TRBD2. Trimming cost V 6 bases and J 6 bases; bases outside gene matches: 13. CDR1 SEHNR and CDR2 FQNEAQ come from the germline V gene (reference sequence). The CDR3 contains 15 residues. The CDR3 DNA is TGTGCCAGCAGTCTAGCGGGTCGCGTCGCTGCCGAGCAGTACTTC. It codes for CASSLAGRVAAEQYF. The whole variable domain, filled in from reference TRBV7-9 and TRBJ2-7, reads DTGVSQNPRHKITKRGQNVTFRCDPISEHNRLYWYRQTLGQGPEFLTYFQNEAQLEKSRLLSDRFSAERPKGSFSTLEIQRTEQGDSAMYLCASSLAGRVAAEQYFGPGTRLTVT.

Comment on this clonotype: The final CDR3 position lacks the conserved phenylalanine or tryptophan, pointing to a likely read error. CDR3 amino acids: CASNSPDRTEAFS. The CDR3 bases are TGTGCCAGCAACTCCCCAGACCGTACTGAAGCTTTCTCT. The gene calls are TRBV5-4 and TRBJ1-1, with D unclear. V dropped 6 bases and J dropped 5 bases, with 14 bases sitting between them. This CDR3 comprises 13 residues. In germline, CDR1 is SGHNT, CDR2 YYREEE (reference sequence).

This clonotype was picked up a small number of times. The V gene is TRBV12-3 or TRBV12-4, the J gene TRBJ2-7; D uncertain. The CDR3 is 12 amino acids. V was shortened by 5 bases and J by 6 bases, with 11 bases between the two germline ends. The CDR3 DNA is TGTGCCAGCAGTGCACTTGCCTGCGAGCAGTACTTC. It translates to CASSALACEQYF.

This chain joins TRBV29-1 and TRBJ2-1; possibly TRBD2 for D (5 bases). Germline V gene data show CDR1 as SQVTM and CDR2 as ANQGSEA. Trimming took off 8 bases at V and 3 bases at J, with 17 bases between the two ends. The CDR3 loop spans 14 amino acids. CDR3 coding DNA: TGCAGCATTCCGACTATCGGCAACTACAATGAGCAGTTCTTC. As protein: CSIPTIGNYNEQFF.

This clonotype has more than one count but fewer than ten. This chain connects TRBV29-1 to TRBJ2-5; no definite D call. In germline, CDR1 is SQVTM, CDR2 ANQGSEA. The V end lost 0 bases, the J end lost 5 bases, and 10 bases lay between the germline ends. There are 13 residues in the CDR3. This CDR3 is CSVEDPVRETQYF. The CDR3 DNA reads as TGCAGCGTTGAAGATCCTGTTCGGGAGACCCAGTACTTC.

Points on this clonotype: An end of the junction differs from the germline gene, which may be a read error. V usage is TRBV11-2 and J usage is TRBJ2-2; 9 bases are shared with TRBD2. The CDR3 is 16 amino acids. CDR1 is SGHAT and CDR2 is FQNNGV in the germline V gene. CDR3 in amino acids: CASSFVALAGTGEMFF. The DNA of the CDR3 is TGTGCCAGCAGCTTTGTGGCGCTAGCGGGAACTGGGGAGATGTTTTTT.

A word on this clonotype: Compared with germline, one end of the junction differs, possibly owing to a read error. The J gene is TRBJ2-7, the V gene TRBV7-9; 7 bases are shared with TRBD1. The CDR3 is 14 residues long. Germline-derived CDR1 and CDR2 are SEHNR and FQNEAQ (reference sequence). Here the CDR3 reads CASSPKVGGYDQYF. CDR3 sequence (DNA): TGTGCCAGCAGCCCTAAGGTAGGGGGCTACGACCAGTACTTC.

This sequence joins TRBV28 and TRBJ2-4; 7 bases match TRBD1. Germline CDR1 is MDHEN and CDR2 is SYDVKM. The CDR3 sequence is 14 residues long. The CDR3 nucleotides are TGTGTTAGCAGTCAACAGGGGGCCAAAAACATTCAGTACTTC. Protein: CVSSQQGAKNIQYF.

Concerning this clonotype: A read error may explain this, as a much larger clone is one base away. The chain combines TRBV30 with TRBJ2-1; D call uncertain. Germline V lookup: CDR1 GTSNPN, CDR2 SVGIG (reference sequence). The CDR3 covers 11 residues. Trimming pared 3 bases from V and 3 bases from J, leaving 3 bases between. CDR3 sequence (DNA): TGTGCCTGGAGCTACTACAATGAGCAGTTCTTC. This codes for CAWSYYNEQFF.

The CDR3 DNA is TGTGCCAGCAGTGGGAGCACAGATACGCAGTATTTT. As protein: CASSGSTDTQYF. The V call is TRBV2, the J call TRBJ2-3; D call uncertain. Per the germline V gene, CDR1 is SNHLY and CDR2 is FYNNEI. V dropped 4 bases and J dropped 0 bases, with 2 bases sitting between them. This CDR3 has 12 residues. Full variable domain (remainder filled in from reference TRBV2 and TRBJ2-3): EPEVTQTPSHQVTQMGQEVILRCVPISNHLYFYWYRQILGQKVEFLVSFYNNEISEKSEIFDDQFSVERPDGSNFTLKIRSTKLEDSAMYFCASSGSTDTQYFGPGTRLTVL.

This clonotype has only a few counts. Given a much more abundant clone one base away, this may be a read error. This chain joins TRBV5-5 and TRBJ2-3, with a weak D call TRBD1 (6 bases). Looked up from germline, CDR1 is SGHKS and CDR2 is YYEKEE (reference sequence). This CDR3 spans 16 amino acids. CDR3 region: CASRRQGSLSIDTQYF. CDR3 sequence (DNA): TGTGCCAGCAGGAGGCAGGGGTCCCTTAGCATAGATACGCAGTATTTT.

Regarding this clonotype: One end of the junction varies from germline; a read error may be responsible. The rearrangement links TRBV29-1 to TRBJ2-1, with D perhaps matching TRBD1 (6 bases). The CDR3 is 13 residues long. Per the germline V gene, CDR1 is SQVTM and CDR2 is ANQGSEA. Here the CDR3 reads CSVAGTKYNEQFF. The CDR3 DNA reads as TGCAGCGTCGCCGGGACAAAGTACAATGAACAGTTCTTC.

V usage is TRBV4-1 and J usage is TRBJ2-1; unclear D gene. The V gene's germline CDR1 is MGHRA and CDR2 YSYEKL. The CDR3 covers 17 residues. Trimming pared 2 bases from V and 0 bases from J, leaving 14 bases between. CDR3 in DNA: TGCGCCAGCAGCCAACAGGAGATGGTAGCCTCCTACAATGAGCAGTTCTTC. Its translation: CASSQQEMVASYNEQFF.

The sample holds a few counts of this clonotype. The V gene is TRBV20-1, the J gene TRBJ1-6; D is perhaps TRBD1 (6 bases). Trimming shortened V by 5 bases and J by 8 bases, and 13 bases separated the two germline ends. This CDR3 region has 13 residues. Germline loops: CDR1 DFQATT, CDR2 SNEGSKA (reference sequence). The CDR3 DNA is TGCAGTGCTGGTCGGGACATTTATTCACCCCTCCACTTT. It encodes CSAGRDIYSPLHF.

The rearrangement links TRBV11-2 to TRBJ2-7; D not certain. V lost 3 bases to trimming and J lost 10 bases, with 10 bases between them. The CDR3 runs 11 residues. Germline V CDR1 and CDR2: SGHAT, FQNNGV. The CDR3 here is CASSLTSEQYF. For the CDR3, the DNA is TGTGCCAGCAGCTTGACAAGCGAACAGTACTTC. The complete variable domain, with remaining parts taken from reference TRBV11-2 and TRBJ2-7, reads EAGVAQSPRYKIIEKRQSVAFWCNPISGHATLYWYQQILGQGPKLLIQFQNNGVVDDSQLPKDRFSAERLKGVDSTLKIQPAKLEDSAVYLCASSLTSEQYFGPGTRLTVT.

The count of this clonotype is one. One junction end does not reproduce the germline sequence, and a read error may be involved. The CDR3 region is CASSNTALVTLSKEQFF. As DNA, the CDR3 is TGTGCGAGCAGTAACACAGCACTAGTCACCCTTTCGAAGGAGCAGTTCTTC. The V gene is TRBV7-8, the J gene TRBJ2-1; TRBD2 might be the D (5 bases). CDR1 and CDR2 (germline): SGHVS, FQNEAQ. The CDR3 is made up of 17 amino acids.

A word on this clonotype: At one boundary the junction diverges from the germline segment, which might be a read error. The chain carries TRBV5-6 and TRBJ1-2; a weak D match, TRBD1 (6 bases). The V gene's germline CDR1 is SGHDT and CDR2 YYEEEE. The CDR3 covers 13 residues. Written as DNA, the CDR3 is TGTACCACCTCACAGGGAATAAACTATGGCTACACATTC. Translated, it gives CTTSQGINYGYTF.